This T cell receptor beta chain is from a study of T cells in Graves' hyperthyroidism and ophthalmopathy. This clonotype was observed many times. At one end the junction does not follow the germline gene, possibly because of a read error. The CDR3 is 12 residues long. Germline CDR1 is SNHLY and CDR2 is FYNNEI. RNA transcripts gave rise to amplified TCR beta CDR3 regions. Carried out on the TCR CDR3, a first-round RT-PCR used the HTBI primer set. TCRdb recomputed calls from the multiplex PCR reads with MiXCR, one row per CDR3 protein. The sample shows more than 350,000 distinct CDR3 sequences, approximately 14% of them seen only once.

Sequenced sample: blood. This TCR was sampled from a young woman with Graves' ophthalmopathy. The V and J genes are TRBV2 and TRBJ2-7; D is unclear. The CDR3 is CATSTDSYEQYF. The CDR3 coding sequence is TGTGCCACCAGTACGGACTCCTACGAGCAGTACTTC.